This T cell receptor beta chain was profiled in a study of blood T cells in healthy people across ages. Looking at the study overall: Template switching retrieved approximately one barcoded beta molecule for each two T cells. Study results and caveats: Among long-lived donors, naive CD4+ cells were more numerous and diversity higher than in aged donors. While age rose, TCR beta diversity per million T cells dropped in a roughly linear way.

Primed by a sample-barcoded 5' primer and a J-beta primer mix, a second PCR proceeded for roughly 6 to 12 cycles. TCRdb re-called the 5' RACE reads with MiXCR, one entry per CDR3 protein. Of 650,000 to 1,000,000 distinct CDR3 sequences in the sample, about 37% were seen once. With respect to this clonotype: Its specificity is unknown.

CDR3 size: 14 residues. The germline CDR1 and CDR2 sequences are MDHEN and SYDVKM. V was clipped by 8 bases and J by 12 bases; unmatched bases: 9. Total RNA was isolated from each sample in quantities of at least 5 micrograms. The sample taken for sequencing was blood. The genes are TRBV28 and TRBJ2-1, with 14 bases fitting TRBD2. This TCR was recovered from a man between 18 and 35 years old in good health. CDR3 loop: CASLPGLAGVGQFF. The DNA of the CDR3 is TGTGCCAGCCTCCCGGGACTAGCGGGGGTCGGGCAGTTCTTC.